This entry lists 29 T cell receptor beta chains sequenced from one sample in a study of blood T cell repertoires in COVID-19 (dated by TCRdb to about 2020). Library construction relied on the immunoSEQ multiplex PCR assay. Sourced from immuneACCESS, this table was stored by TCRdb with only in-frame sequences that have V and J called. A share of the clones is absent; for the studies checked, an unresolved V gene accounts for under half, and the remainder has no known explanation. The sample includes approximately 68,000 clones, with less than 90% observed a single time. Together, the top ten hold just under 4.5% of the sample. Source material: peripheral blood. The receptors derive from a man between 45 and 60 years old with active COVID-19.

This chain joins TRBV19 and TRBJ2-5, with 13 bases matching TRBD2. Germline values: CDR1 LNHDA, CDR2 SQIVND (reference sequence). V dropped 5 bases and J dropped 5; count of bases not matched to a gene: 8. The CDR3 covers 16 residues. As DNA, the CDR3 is TGTGCCAGTAGTTCCCGGACTAGCGGGGGAGGGGAGACCCAGTACTTC. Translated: CASSSRTSGGGETQYF.

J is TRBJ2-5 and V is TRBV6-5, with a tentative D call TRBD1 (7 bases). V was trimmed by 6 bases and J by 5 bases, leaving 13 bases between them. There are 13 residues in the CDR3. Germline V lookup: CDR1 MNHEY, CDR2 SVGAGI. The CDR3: CASRKQGRETQYF. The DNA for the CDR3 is TGTGCCAGCAGGAAACAGGGGAGGGAGACCCAGTACTTC.

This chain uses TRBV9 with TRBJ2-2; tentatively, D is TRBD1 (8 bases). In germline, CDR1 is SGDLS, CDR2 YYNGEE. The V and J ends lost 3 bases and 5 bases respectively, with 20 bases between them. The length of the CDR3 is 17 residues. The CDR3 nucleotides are TGTGCCAGCAGCGAGGGGGGGACAGGACTTTTGACCGGGGAGCTGTTTTTT. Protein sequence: CASSEGGTGLLTGELFF.

Written as DNA, the CDR3 is TGCGCCAGCAGCTTGGGACAGAGTTACACTGAAGCTTTCTTT. It codes for CASSLGQSYTEAFF. The V call is TRBV5-1, the J call TRBJ1-1; D possibly corresponds to TRBD1 (5 bases). CDR1 SGHRS and CDR2 YFSETQ come from the germline V gene. The ends were cut back, 0 bases at V and 3 bases at J, with 9 bases in the middle. This CDR3 contains 14 residues.

The DNA for the CDR3 is TGTGCCAGCAGCCCGACGGGAGTTACGGGAGAGACCCAGTACTTC. Amino acid sequence: CASSPTGVTGETQYF. The chain uses TRBV6-5 and TRBJ2-5; maybe TRBD2 (6 bases). The V end was cut by 6 bases, the J end by 4 bases, with 18 bases between. CDR3 size: 15 residues. CDR1 and CDR2 from the germline V gene are MNHEY and SVGAGI.

In DNA form, the CDR3 reads TGCGCCAGCAGCTTGGATAGACAGGGCAGCTATGGCTACACCTTC. Its protein is CASSLDRQGSYGYTF. This chain links TRBV5-1 with TRBJ1-2, with TRBD1 identical over 7 bases. The CDR3 contains 15 residues. Germline V gives CDR1 SGHRS, CDR2 YFSETQ. After removal of 0 bases from V and 4 bases from J, the junction contained 6 bases not matched to a gene.

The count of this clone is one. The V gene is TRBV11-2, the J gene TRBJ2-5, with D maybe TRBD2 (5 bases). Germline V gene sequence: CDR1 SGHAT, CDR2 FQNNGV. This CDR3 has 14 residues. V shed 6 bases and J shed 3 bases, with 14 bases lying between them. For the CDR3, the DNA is TGTGCCAGCAGAGGAGAGGGATATGAAGAGACCCAGTACTTC. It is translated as CASRGEGYEETQYF. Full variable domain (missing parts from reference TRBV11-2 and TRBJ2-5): EAGVAQSPRYKIIEKRQSVAFWCNPISGHATLYWYQQILGQGPKLLIQFQNNGVVDDSQLPKDRFSAERLKGVDSTLKIQPAKLEDSAVYLCASRGEGYEETQYFGPGTRLLVL.

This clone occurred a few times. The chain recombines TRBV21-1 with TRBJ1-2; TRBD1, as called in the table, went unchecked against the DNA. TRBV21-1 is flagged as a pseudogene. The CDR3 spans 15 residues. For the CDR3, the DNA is TGTGCCAGCAGCAAAGGGGACAGGGGAGACTATGGCTACACCTTC. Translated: CASSKGDRGDYGYTF.

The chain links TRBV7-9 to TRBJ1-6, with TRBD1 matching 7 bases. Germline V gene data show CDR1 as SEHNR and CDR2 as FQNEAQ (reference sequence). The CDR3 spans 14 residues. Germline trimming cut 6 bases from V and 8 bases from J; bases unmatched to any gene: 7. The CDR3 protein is CASRAGTEYSPLHF. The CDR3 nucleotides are TGTGCCAGCAGGGCCGGGACAGAATATTCACCCCTCCACTTT. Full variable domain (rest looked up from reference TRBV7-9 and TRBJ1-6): DTGVSQNPRHKITKRGQNVTFRCDPISEHNRLYWYRQTLGQGPEFLTYFQNEAQLEKSRLLSDRFSAERPKGSFSTLEIQRTEQGDSAMYLCASRAGTEYSPLHFGNGTRLTVT.

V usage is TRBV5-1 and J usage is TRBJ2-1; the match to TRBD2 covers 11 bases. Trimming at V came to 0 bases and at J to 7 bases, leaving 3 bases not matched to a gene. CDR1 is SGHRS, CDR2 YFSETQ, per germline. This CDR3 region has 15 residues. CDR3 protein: CASSLELAGVNEQFF. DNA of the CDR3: TGCGCCAGCAGCTTGGAACTAGCGGGAGTGAATGAGCAGTTCTTC.

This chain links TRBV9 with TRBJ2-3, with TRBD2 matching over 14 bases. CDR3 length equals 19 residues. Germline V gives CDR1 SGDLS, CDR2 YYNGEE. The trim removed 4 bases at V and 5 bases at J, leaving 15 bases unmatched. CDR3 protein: CASSWTSGGTTSLRDTQYF. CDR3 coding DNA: TGTGCCAGCAGCTGGACTAGCGGGGGGACCACTAGCTTACGAGATACGCAGTATTTT.

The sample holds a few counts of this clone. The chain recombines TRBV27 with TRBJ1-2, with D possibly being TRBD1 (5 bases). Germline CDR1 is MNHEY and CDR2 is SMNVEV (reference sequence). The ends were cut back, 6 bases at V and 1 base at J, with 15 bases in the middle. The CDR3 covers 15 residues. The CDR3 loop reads CASSPGWGLNYGYTF. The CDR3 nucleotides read TGTGCCAGCAGCCCAGGCTGGGGACTTAACTATGGCTACACCTTC.

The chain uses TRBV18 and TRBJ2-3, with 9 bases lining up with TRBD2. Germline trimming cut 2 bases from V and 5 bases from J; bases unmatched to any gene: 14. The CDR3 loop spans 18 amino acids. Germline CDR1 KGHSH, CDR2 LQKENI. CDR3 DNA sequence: TGTGCCAGCTCACCAATCGCTAGCGGGGTTACACTCGGAGATACGCAGTATTTT. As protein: CASSPIASGVTLGDTQYF. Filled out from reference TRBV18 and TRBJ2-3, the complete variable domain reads NAGVMQNPRHLVRRRGQEARLRCSPMKGHSHVYWYRQLPEEGLKFMVYLQKENIIDESGMPKERFSAEFPKEGPSILRIQQVVRGDSAAYFCASSPIASGVTLGDTQYFGPGTRLTVL.

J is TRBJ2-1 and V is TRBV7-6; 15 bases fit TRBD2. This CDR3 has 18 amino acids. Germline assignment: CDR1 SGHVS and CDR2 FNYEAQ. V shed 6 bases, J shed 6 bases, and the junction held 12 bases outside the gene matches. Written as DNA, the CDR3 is TGTGCCAGCAGGTTTACACCCCGGACTAGCGGGGGGGCCAATGAGCAGTTCTTC. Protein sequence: CASRFTPRTSGGANEQFF.

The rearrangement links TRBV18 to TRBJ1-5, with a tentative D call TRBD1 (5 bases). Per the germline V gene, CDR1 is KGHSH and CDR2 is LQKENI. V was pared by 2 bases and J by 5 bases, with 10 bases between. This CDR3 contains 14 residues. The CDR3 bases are TGTGCCAGCTCACCATTGGACACCGATCAGCCCCAGCATTTT. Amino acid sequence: CASSPLDTDQPQHF.

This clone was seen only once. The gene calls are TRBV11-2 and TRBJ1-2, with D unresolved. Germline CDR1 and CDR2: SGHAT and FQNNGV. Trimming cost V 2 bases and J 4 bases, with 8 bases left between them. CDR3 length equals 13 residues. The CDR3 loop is CASSLSGGYGYTF. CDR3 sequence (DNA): TGTGCCAGCAGCTTATCGGGAGGCTATGGCTACACCTTC.

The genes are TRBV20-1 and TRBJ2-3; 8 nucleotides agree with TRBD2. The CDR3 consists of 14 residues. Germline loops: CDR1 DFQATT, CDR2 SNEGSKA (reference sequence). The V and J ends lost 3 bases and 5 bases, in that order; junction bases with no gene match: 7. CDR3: CSASYGGEVDTQYF. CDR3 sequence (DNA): TGCAGTGCTAGTTACGGGGGGGAGGTAGATACGCAGTATTTT.

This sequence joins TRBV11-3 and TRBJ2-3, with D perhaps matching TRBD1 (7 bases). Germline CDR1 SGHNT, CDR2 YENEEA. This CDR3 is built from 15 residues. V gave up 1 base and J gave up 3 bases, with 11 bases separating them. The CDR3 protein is CASSLGAGGTDTQYF. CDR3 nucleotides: TGTGCCAGCAGCTTAGGGGCAGGGGGGACAGATACGCAGTATTTT.

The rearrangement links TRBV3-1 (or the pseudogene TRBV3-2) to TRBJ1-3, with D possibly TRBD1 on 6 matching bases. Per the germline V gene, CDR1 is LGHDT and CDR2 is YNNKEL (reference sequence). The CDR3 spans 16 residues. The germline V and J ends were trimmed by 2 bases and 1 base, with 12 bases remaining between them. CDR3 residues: CASSQLGGVSGNTIYF. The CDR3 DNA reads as TGTGCCAGCAGCCAACTAGGGGGGGTATCTGGAAACACCATATATTTT.

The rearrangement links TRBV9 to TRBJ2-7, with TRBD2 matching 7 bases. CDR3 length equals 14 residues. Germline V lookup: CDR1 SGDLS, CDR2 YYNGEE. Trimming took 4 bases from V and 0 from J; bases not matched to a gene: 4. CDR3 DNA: TGTGCCAGCAGCCACGGGGGGTTCTCCTACGAGCAGTACTTC. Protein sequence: CASSHGGFSYEQYF.

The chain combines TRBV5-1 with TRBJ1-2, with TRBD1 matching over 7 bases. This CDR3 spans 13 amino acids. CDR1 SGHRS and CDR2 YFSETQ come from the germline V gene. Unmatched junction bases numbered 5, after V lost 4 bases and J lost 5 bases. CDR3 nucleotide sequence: TGCGCCAGCAGCAGGGGGCAGGGATATGGCTACACCTTC. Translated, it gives CASSRGQGYGYTF. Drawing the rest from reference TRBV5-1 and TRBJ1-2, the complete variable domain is KAGVTQTPRYLIKTRGQQVTLSCSPISGHRSVSWYQQTPGQGLQFLFEYFSETQRNKGNFPGRFSGRQFSNSRSEMNVSTLELGDSALYLCASSRGQGYGYTFGSGTRLTVV.

This chain's CDR3 is CSVEPSGQFYGYTF. Written as DNA, the CDR3 is TGCAGCGTTGAACCCTCGGGACAGTTCTATGGCTACACCTTC. The chain combines TRBV29-1 with TRBJ1-2; 7 bases are a match to TRBD1. Trimming removed 2 bases from V and 4 bases from J; junction bases left unmatched: 7. The CDR3 contains 14 residues. Germline CDR1 is SQVTM and CDR2 is ANQGSEA.

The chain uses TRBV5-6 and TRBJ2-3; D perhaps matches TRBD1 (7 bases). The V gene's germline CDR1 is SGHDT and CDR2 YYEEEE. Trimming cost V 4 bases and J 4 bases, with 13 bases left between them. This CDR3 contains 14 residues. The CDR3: CASSPGRGADTQYF. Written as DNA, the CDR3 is TGTGCCAGCAGCCCCGGCAGGGGGGCAGATACGCAGTATTTT.

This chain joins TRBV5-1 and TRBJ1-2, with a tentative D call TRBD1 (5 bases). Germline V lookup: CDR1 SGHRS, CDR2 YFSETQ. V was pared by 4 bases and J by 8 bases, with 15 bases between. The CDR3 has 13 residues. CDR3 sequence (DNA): TGCGCCAGCAGCCGGACCAGGGAAGGGGGCTACACCTTC. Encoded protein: CASSRTREGGYTF.

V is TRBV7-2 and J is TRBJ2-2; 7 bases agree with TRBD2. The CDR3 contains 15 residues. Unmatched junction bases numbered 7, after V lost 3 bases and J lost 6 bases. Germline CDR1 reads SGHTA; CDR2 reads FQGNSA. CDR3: CASSLRGLIAGELFF. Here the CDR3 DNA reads TGTGCCAGCAGCTTGCGGGGGTTAATCGCCGGGGAGCTGTTTTTT.

The CDR3 loop is CASSAGLKFYEQYF. CDR3 nucleotide sequence: TGTGCCAGCAGCGCCGGACTTAAGTTCTACGAGCAGTACTTC. This rearrangement joins TRBV9 to TRBJ2-7; D possibly corresponds to TRBD2 (5 bases). V dropped 3 bases and J dropped 3 bases, with 13 bases sitting between them. The CDR3 contains 14 residues. Germline V gene data show CDR1 as SGDLS and CDR2 as YYNGEE.

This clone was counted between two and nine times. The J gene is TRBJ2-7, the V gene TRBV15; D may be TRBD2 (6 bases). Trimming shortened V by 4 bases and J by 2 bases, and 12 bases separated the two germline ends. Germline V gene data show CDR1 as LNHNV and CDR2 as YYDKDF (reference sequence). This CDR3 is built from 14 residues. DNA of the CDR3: TGTGCCACCAGCACCCCCGGGAGTCCCTACGAGCAGTACTTC. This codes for CATSTPGSPYEQYF.

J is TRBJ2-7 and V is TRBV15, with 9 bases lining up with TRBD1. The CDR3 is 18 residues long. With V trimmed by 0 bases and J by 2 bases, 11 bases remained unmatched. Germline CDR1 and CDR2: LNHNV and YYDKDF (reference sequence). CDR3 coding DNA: TGTGCCACCAGCAGAGACGGGACAGGGCTTTCCCCTACCTACGAGCAGTACTTC. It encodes CATSRDGTGLSPTYEQYF.

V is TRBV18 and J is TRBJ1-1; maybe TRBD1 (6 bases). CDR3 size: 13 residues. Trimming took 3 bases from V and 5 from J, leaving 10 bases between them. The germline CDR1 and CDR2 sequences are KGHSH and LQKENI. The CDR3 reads CASSPYRDTEAFF. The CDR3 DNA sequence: TGTGCCAGCTCACCTTACAGGGATACTGAAGCTTTCTTT.